This T cell receptor (beta chain) comes out of a study of response to subunit inactivated influenza vaccine. The study, taken as a whole, reports: The authors offered the suggestion that each seasonal influenza vaccination recruits few new T cells.

This clonotype was counted between two and nine times. As yet, its antigen is unknown. Using its own MiXCR run on the RT-PCR reads, TCRdb lists one record per CDR3 protein. The data contain almost 600,000 distinct CDR3 sequences, 14% of them singletons. Germline CDR1 DFQATT, CDR2 SNEGSKA (reference sequence). Trimming at V came to 5 bases and at J to 7 bases, leaving 8 bases not matched to a gene. This CDR3 is built from 14 residues. The receptor was isolated from a man aged 50 to 60 who received an inactivated influenza vaccine. The chain recombines TRBV20-1 with TRBJ2-2; the match to TRBD2 covers 9 bases. The sequenced sample was PBMCs from blood, obtained less than 13 days after vaccination. The CDR3 is CSAPLAGRGGELFF. CDR3 DNA: TGCAGTGCTCCTCTAGCGGGGAGGGGCGGGGAGCTGTTTTTT.